A few counts support the clone carrying this T cell receptor (beta chain). Its antigen remains unknown. This record belongs to a study of T-cell reconstitution after alpha-beta-depleted transplantation in children. CDR1 is SEHNR and CDR2 is FQNEAQ in the germline V gene (reference sequence). Trimming cost V 5 bases and J 2 bases; bases outside gene matches: 9. This CDR3 has 15 amino acids. Unique molecular identifiers were incorporated into the prepared TCRbeta library. TCRdb passed the PCR reads through MiXCR, listing each CDR3 protein once. The sample carries approximately 110,000 distinct CDR3 sequences, under 13% recorded once. Study-level points and caveats: Certain patients had high TCRbeta diversity at day 60, and it came from recipient T cells and thymic progenitors that survived. Alpha-beta T cells present about two months after transplant were reported to originate from several hundred expanded graft clones. Newly produced T cells mostly accounted for T-cell counts and diversity one year post-transplant.

V and J are TRBV7-9 and TRBJ2-7; 7 bases line up with TRBD1. This TCR derives from a boy younger than 10 with acute lymphoblastic leukemia, due to receive a stem cell transplant. Here the sequenced sample was PBMCs, taken before TCRalphabeta/CD19-depleted stem cell transplant. The CDR3, as DNA: TGTGCCAGCAGCCGCCCCGGACAGGATGCCTACGAGCAGTACTTC. It translates to CASSRPGQDAYEQYF.